Below are 16 T cell receptor beta chains sequenced from a single sample in a study of blood T cells in healthy people across ages. It was with a sample-barcoded 5' primer and a J-beta primer mix that a second PCR of roughly 7 to 11 cycles was run. TCRdb re-analysed the 5' RACE reads in MiXCR, keeping a single row per CDR3 protein. The profile shows under 2,000,000 distinct CDR3 sequences, roughly 50% of them singletons. Sequencing was done on a sample of blood. The origin of the receptors is a woman in her forties in good health.

The chain joins TRBV7-2 to TRBJ2-4; 8 bases map to TRBD2. The CDR3 has 15 amino acids. Germline loops: CDR1 SGHTA, CDR2 FQGNSA. J was trimmed by 13 bases and V by 1 base; bases with no gene match: 12. In DNA form, the CDR3 reads TGTGCCAGCAGCTTAGATGTCGGGAGGGTTCGAGAGCAGTACTTC. Amino acid sequence: CASSLDVGRVREQYF.

This clonotype showed up just a few times. This sequence joins TRBV20-1 and TRBJ2-7; 9 nucleotides align to TRBD2. Germline CDR1 DFQATT, CDR2 SNEGSKA (reference sequence). This CDR3 is built from 13 residues. The V segment lost 5 bases and the J segment 5 bases; nucleotides outside the gene matches: 7. DNA of the CDR3: TGCAGTGCTCCTGGGACTAGCAGCCACGAGCAGTACTTC. Residues: CSAPGTSSHEQYF.

This clonotype has only one observation. The chain combines TRBV27 with TRBJ1-6, with D hard to call. The V end lost 4 bases, the J end lost 9 bases, and 13 bases lay between the germline ends. CDR1 is MNHEY, CDR2 SMNVEV, per germline (reference sequence). This CDR3 spans 14 amino acids. The CDR3 DNA follows: TGTGCCAGCAGTTCCTCCCCGGGTGGTTCACCCCTCCACTTT. As protein: CASSSSPGGSPLHF.

The chain is built from TRBV24-1 and TRBJ2-3, with TRBD1 matching 10 bases. Trimming at V came to 7 bases and at J to 3 bases, leaving 9 bases not matched to a gene. CDR3 length: 16 residues. In germline, CDR1 is KGHDR, CDR2 SFDVKD. The CDR3 bases are TGTGCCACCAGGCCCCGGGACAGGGGAAAGACAGATACGCAGTATTTT. Its protein is CATRPRDRGKTDTQYF.

This clonotype was counted between two and nine times. The chain couples TRBV7-2 to TRBJ1-2; a weak D match, TRBD1 (6 bases). The germline V and J ends were trimmed by 4 bases and 4 bases, with 10 bases remaining between them. Germline V gives CDR1 SGHTA, CDR2 FQGNSA. CDR3 length: 13 amino acids. In nucleotides, the CDR3 is TGTGCCAGCAGCTCAACACAGGGCTATGGCTACACCTTC. Translating gives CASSSTQGYGYTF.

The V call is TRBV4-1, the J call TRBJ1-6; no clear D gene. CDR1 and CDR2 from the germline V gene are MGHRA and YSYEKL. The CDR3 loop spans 15 amino acids. The V end was cut by 8 bases, the J end by 7 bases, with 18 bases between. The CDR3 reads CASASLPSVNSPLHF. CDR3 in DNA: TGCGCCAGCGCCAGCCTACCTTCAGTGAATTCACCCCTCCACTTT.

The V call is TRBV28, the J call TRBJ2-7, with TRBD1 matching 12 bases. The CDR3 runs to 16 residues. V shed 4 bases and J 4 bases; nucleotides not matched to a gene: 8. The germline gives CDR1 MDHEN, CDR2 SYDVKM. CDR3 DNA sequence: TGTGCCAGCAGTTCCCCGGGGACAGGGGGCGGGTACGAGCAGTACTTC. It encodes CASSSPGTGGGYEQYF.

J is TRBJ2-1 and V is TRBV10-1, with 8 bases matching TRBD1. The CDR3 has 14 amino acids. Germline trimming cut 1 base from V and 7 bases from J; bases unmatched to any gene: 3. The germline gives CDR1 WNHNN, CDR2 SYGVQD (reference sequence). The CDR3 coding sequence is TGCGCCAGCAGTGAGTGGACAGGGATGAATGAGCAGTTCTTC. It yields the protein CASSEWTGMNEQFF.

This chain uses TRBV6-2 or TRBV6-3 with TRBJ2-5; TRBD2 matches at 8 bases. Trimming took 2 bases from V and 5 from J; bases not matched to a gene: 13. The length of the CDR3 is 17 residues. In germline, CDR1 is MNHEY, CDR2 SVGEGT. The DNA of the CDR3 is TGTGCCAGCAGTTACGATCAGCGGGGGCTTACCCGGGAGACCCAGTACTTC. Amino acid sequence: CASSYDQRGLTRETQYF.

This clonotype was seen a handful of times. This chain joins TRBV2 and TRBJ2-1; 11 bases fit TRBD1. CDR1 is SNHLY and CDR2 is FYNNEI in the germline V gene. V trimming: 7 bases; J trimming: 3 bases; junction bases outside the gene matches: 2. The CDR3 sequence is 14 residues long. The CDR3 is CASTGTGGYNEQFF. The CDR3 DNA follows: TGTGCCAGCACGGGGACAGGGGGCTACAATGAGCAGTTCTTC.

This clonotype was counted between two and nine times. The chain couples TRBV28 to TRBJ1-1; D call uncertain. Trimming removed 3 bases at V and 7 bases at J, with 6 bases between. This CDR3 is built from 11 residues. The V gene's germline CDR1 is MDHEN and CDR2 SYDVKM. CDR3 nucleotide sequence: TGTGCCAGCAGTTTCATCGGTGAAGCTTTCTTT. Translation: CASSFIGEAFF.

This clonotype has ten or more counts. CDR3 region: CSASGATDTQYF. In nucleotides, the CDR3 is TGCAGTGCTAGTGGGGCCACAGATACGCAGTATTTT. The V call is TRBV20-1, the J call TRBJ2-3, with a possible D match to TRBD1 (5 bases). The germline V gene encodes CDR1 DFQATT and CDR2 SNEGSKA (reference sequence). The CDR3 length is 12 residues. Trimming removed 3 bases at V and 2 bases at J, with 6 bases between.

This clonotype was detected a few times. The rearrangement links TRBV5-5 to TRBJ2-5; 13 bases are shared with TRBD2. This CDR3 contains 15 residues. J was trimmed by 5 bases and V by 3 bases; bases with no gene match: 4. CDR1 is SGHKS, CDR2 YYEKEE, per germline (reference sequence). The CDR3 DNA follows: TGTGCCAGCAGCTGGGGGACTAGCGGGGTGGAGACCCAGTACTTC. Translation gives CASSWGTSGVETQYF. The full variable domain, rest sourced from reference TRBV5-5 and TRBJ2-5, is DAGVTQSPTHLIKTRGQQVTLRCSPISGHKSVSWYQQVLGQGPQFIFQYYEKEERGRGNFPDRFSARQFPNYSSELNVNALLLGDSALYLCASSWGTSGVETQYFGPGTRLLVL.

This clonotype was seen a handful of times. The chain is built from TRBV12-3 or TRBV12-4 and TRBJ2-1, with D tentatively TRBD1 or TRBD2 (8 bases each). The ends were cut back, 3 bases at V and 5 bases at J, with 17 bases in the middle. This CDR3 has 16 amino acids. In DNA, the CDR3 is TGTGCCAGCAGTTTTGGGATAGCGGGACAGGACAATGAGCAGTTCTTC. Its translation is CASSFGIAGQDNEQFF.

The genes are TRBV4-2 and TRBJ2-1; D is ambiguous. V was pared by 1 base and J by 5 bases, with 9 bases between. Germline values: CDR1 LGHNA, CDR2 YNFKEQ. The CDR3 is 14 residues long. The CDR3 sequence is CASSQASGNNEQFF. The CDR3 nucleotides are TGTGCCAGCAGCCAAGCCAGTGGAAACAATGAGCAGTTCTTC.

The chain links TRBV7-2 to TRBJ2-7, with TRBD2 matching 8 bases. The DNA end lines up better with TRBJ2-5; the J call may be wrong. The CDR3 is made up of 20 amino acids. In germline, CDR1 is SGHTA, CDR2 FQGNSA. The CDR3 coding sequence is TGTGCCAGCAGCTCCCCCCTAGATCATAGCGGGGAGACGATTTGGGAGACCCAGTACTTC. Amino acid sequence: CASSSPLDHSGETIWETQYF.